This passage covers 17 T cell receptor beta chains from one sample sequenced in a study of PD-1 blockade in classical Hodgkin lymphoma. Every patient had relapsed following autologous stem cell transplantation, and cohorts differed in brentuximab vedotin exposure. The table came from immunoSEQ multiplex PCR; TCRdb's copy has only in-frame clones and leaves some out. The sample yields approximately 90,000 clones, around 90% seen once. This sample comprised peripheral blood mononuclear cells (PBMCs), obtained before the second cycle of nivolumab. These receptors were collected from a human donor with classical Hodgkin lymphoma.

The chain recombines TRBV19 with TRBJ2-5; D remains ambiguous. CDR1 and CDR2 (germline): LNHDA, SQIVND (reference sequence). V shed 3 bases and J shed 3 bases, with 14 bases lying between them. The CDR3 sequence is 15 residues long. The CDR3 sequence: CASSIAKNWEETQYF. CDR3 DNA sequence: TGTGCCAGTAGTATCGCAAAGAATTGGGAAGAGACCCAGTACTTC.

This chain links TRBV6-5 with TRBJ2-1, with D possibly TRBD1 on 6 matching bases. This CDR3 is built from 13 residues. From germline, CDR1 is MNHEY and CDR2 SVGAGI. Trimming removed 7 bases from V and 3 bases from J, with 10 bases in between. The CDR3 nucleotides are TGTGCCAGCACCCCCAGGGGCTACAATGAGCAGTTCTTC. This codes for CASTPRGYNEQFF.

The chain has TRBV30 and TRBJ1-5; TRBD1 is a possible D gene (6 bases). This CDR3 region has 14 residues. Germline V gene sequence: CDR1 GTSNPN, CDR2 SVGIG (reference sequence). V was shortened by 0 bases and J by 6 bases, with 12 bases between the two germline ends. This CDR3 is CAWSVGGGGQPQHF. Written as DNA, the CDR3 is TGTGCCTGGAGTGTAGGGGGAGGGGGTCAGCCCCAGCATTTT.

The chain links TRBV7-9 to TRBJ2-1; TRBD2 matches 10 bases. This CDR3 has 15 amino acids. Germline V lookup: CDR1 SEHNR, CDR2 FQNEAQ (reference sequence). Trimming removed 1 base from V and 9 bases from J; junction bases left unmatched: 6. The CDR3 spells CASSLGLAGASEQFF. In DNA form, the CDR3 reads TGTGCCAGCAGCTTAGGGCTAGCGGGAGCCAGTGAGCAGTTCTTC. Full variable domain (missing parts from reference TRBV7-9 and TRBJ2-1): DTGVSQNPRHKITKRGQNVTFRCDPISEHNRLYWYRQTLGQGPEFLTYFQNEAQLEKSRLLSDRFSAERPKGSFSTLEIQRTEQGDSAMYLCASSLGLAGASEQFFGPGTRLTVL.

The chain combines TRBV19 with TRBJ1-3; possible D gene TRBD1, 5 bases. V lost 2 bases and J 0 bases, leaving 17 bases between the germline ends. The CDR3 sequence is 18 residues long. Germline CDR1 is LNHDA and CDR2 is SQIVND (reference sequence). The CDR3 region is CASSINYSGSYSGNTIYF. The CDR3 bases are TGTGCCAGTAGTATAAACTACTCAGGGTCCTACTCTGGAAACACCATATATTTT.

This sequence joins TRBV19 and TRBJ2-3; 8 nucleotides agree with TRBD2. With V trimmed by 2 bases and J by 4 bases, 8 bases remained unmatched. The CDR3 contains 16 residues. Germline V CDR1 and CDR2: LNHDA, SQIVND (reference sequence). CDR3 region: CASSISPAGAADTQYF. CDR3 DNA sequence: TGTGCCAGTAGTATATCCCCAGCGGGAGCGGCAGATACGCAGTATTTT.

Only one count was recorded for this clone. The chain has TRBV12-5 and TRBJ2-7; D not certain. Trimming removed 1 base at V and 5 bases at J, with 6 bases between. CDR3 size: 12 residues. CDR1 is LGHNT, CDR2 FRNRAP, per germline. DNA of the CDR3: TGTGCTAGTGGTTTGGGGTCGCACGAGCAGTACTTC. Protein sequence: CASGLGSHEQYF.

This clone was seen just once. The chain combines TRBV19 with TRBJ2-7, with D possibly TRBD2 on 6 matching bases. The CDR3 totals 14 residues. V lost 6 bases and J lost 3, with 15 bases in between. Germline V gene lookup returns CDR1 LNHDA and CDR2 SQIVND (reference sequence). CDR3 in DNA: TGTGCCAGTAGCAATCTGGGGAGGCGCTACGAGCAGTACTTC. Its translation is CASSNLGRRYEQYF.

This clone was picked up one time. The chain joins TRBV5-4 to TRBJ2-1; D uncertain. The CDR3 covers 12 residues. Germline CDR1 SGHNT, CDR2 YYREEE (reference sequence). V lost 7 bases and J lost 7, with 12 bases in between. CDR3 loop: CASGDRVNEQFF. In DNA, the CDR3 is TGTGCCAGCGGGGATCGGGTGAATGAGCAGTTCTTC.

This rearrangement joins TRBV6-1 to TRBJ1-3, with a tentative D call TRBD1 (5 bases). Germline-derived CDR1 and CDR2 are MNHNS and SASEGT. V gave up 4 bases and J gave up 3 bases, with 16 bases separating them. The CDR3 has 16 amino acids. CDR3 bases: TGTGCCAGCAGTGCCCCCAGGGTGAGGGGTGGAAACACCATATATTTT. It encodes CASSAPRVRGGNTIYF.

With regard to this clone: The identical CDR3 is also encoded by other nucleotide sequences in the sample. The chain uses TRBV18 and TRBJ2-5, with unresolved D. Trimming pared 3 bases from V and 3 bases from J, leaving 2 bases between. The CDR3 is 11 amino acids. CDR1 and CDR2 (germline): KGHSH, LQKENI. The CDR3 nucleotides are TGTGCCAGCTCACCTAAAGAGACCCAGTACTTC. Protein product: CASSPKETQYF. Complete variable domain (other parts from reference TRBV18 and TRBJ2-5): NAGVMQNPRHLVRRRGQEARLRCSPMKGHSHVYWYRQLPEEGLKFMVYLQKENIIDESGMPKERFSAEFPKEGPSILRIQQVVRGDSAAYFCASSPKETQYFGPGTRLLVL.

The chain links TRBV5-6 to TRBJ2-5; TRBD2 agrees at 9 bases. Germline lookup yields CDR1 SGHDT and CDR2 YYEEEE. The CDR3 totals 15 residues. V lost 0 bases to trimming and J lost 5 bases; unmatched junction nucleotides: 5. Here the CDR3 reads CASSLAPSGMETQYF. The CDR3 nucleotides are TGTGCCAGCAGCTTGGCTCCTAGCGGGATGGAGACCCAGTACTTC.

The chain uses TRBV30 and TRBJ2-7; D is perhaps TRBD1 (6 bases). The CDR3 sequence is 13 residues long. Trimming stripped 3 bases from V and 6 bases from J, with 15 bases between. Germline V gives CDR1 GTSNPN, CDR2 SVGIG (reference sequence). The CDR3 nucleotides read TGTGCCTGGAGCAGCCAGGGGATAATCGAGCAGTACTTC. Amino acids: CAWSSQGIIEQYF.

The chain couples TRBV28 to TRBJ2-7; tentative D call: TRBD2 (6 bases). Trimming stripped 10 bases from V and 0 bases from J, with 13 bases between. CDR1 MDHEN and CDR2 SYDVKM come from the germline V gene. This CDR3 has 13 amino acids. CDR3 loop: CATQEGLSYEQYF. CDR3 coding DNA: TGTGCCACCCAGGAGGGACTCTCCTACGAGCAGTACTTC.

V gene TRBV4-1 combines with J gene TRBJ1-1; no firm D call. V was clipped by 2 bases and J by 1 base, with 11 bases between them. The CDR3 consists of 15 residues. CDR1 MGHRA and CDR2 YSYEKL come from the germline V gene. The CDR3 DNA is TGCGCCAGCAGCCAAATTGGCCGAGGGAACACTGAAGCTTTCTTT. Its translation is CASSQIGRGNTEAFF.

The chain is built from TRBV7-8 and TRBJ2-1, with TRBD2 matching 11 bases. CDR1 and CDR2 from the germline V gene are SGHVS and FQNEAQ. The length of the CDR3 is 17 residues. V lost 2 bases to trimming and J lost 4 bases; unmatched junction nucleotides: 7. CDR3 amino acids: CASSLPPGTSGYNEQFF. The CDR3 DNA follows: TGTGCCAGCAGCTTACCCCCCGGGACTAGCGGATACAATGAGCAGTTCTTC. The full variable domain, rest sourced from reference TRBV7-8 and TRBJ2-1, is GAGVSQSPRYKVAKRGQDVALRCDPISGHVSLFWYQQALGQGPEFLTYFQNEAQLDKSGLPSDRFFAERPEGSVSTLKIQRTQQEDSAVYLCASSLPPGTSGYNEQFFGPGTRLTVL.

A single count supports this clone. The CDR3 reads CASSRTSGRSNEQFF. In nucleotides, the CDR3 is TGTGCCAGCTCCCGGACTAGCGGGAGGTCTAATGAGCAGTTCTTC. The V call is TRBV5-4, the J call TRBJ2-1, with 14 bases matching TRBD2. CDR1 and CDR2 from the germline V gene are SGHNT and YYREEE (reference sequence). This CDR3 is 15 amino acids long. With 7 bases clipped from V and 7 bases from J, the junction kept 7 bases outside the gene matches.